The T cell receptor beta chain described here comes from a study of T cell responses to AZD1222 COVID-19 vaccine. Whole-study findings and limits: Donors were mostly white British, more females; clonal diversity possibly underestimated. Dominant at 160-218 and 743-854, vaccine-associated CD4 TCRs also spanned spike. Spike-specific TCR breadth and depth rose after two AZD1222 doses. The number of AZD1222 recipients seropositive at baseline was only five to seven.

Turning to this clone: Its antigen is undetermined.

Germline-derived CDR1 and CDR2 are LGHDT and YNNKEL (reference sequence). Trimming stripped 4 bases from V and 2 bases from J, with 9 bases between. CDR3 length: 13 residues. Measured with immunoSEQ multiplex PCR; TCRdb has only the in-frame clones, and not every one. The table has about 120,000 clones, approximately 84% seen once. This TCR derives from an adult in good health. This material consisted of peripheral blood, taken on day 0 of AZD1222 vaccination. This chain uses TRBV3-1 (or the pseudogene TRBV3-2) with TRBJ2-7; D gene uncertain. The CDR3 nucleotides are TGTGCCAGCAGCCGAAAAGGGACCTACGAGCAGTACTTC. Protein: CASSRKGTYEQYF.